Included here is one T cell receptor beta chain sequence, with context. The antigen is not known. The sample originates from a study of blood T cells in healthy people across ages. Study-wide background: Template switching retrieved approximately one barcoded beta molecule for each two T cells. Overall study results and limits: Samples with more naive T cells showed higher observed beta diversity.

The CDR3 loop spans 16 amino acids. The V end was cut by 0 bases, the J end by 8 bases, with 17 bases between. Germline values: CDR1 LNHNV, CDR2 YYDKDF (reference sequence). The use of a sample-barcoded 5' primer and a J-beta primer mix characterized a second PCR of about 6 to 12 cycles. TCRdb independently ran MiXCR on the 5' RACE reads; one entry per CDR3 protein. The data show around 850,000 distinct CDR3 sequences, with 35% to 40% seen just once and under 15% held by the top ten. This chain links TRBV15 with TRBJ1-5, with a tentative D call TRBD1 (6 bases). This clonotype was sampled from a man in his late teens or twenties in good health. Material: blood. The CDR3 is CATSREAAGALKPQHF. The CDR3 DNA reads TGTGCCACCAGCAGAGAGGCGGCAGGGGCCTTAAAGCCCCAGCATTTT.